The text below deals with one TCR beta chain. The ends were cut back, 5 bases at V and 2 bases at J, with 16 bases in the middle. The CDR3 consists of 16 residues. From germline, CDR1 is SEHNR and CDR2 FQNEAQ (reference sequence). This specimen belongs to a study of T cell responses to AZD1222 COVID-19 vaccine. Sequencing was performed with immunoSEQ multiplex PCR; in TCRdb, only in-frame clones are kept and a portion is missing. This table has some 150,000 clones, roughly 90% appearing once. The input for sequencing was peripheral blood, taken 28 days after the second dose of the MenACWY control vaccine. The TCR originated in an adult who received the MenACWY meningococcal vaccine as a control. J is TRBJ1-5 and V is TRBV7-9; tentative D call: TRBD1 (5 bases). The CDR3 nucleotides read TGTGCCAGCAGCCCGATGGGTAGGGGCGGCAATCAGCCCCAGCATTTT. As protein: CASSPMGRGGNQPQHF. The full variable domain, its missing parts supplied by reference TRBV7-9 and TRBJ1-5, is DTGVSQNPRHKITKRGQNVTFRCDPISEHNRLYWYRQTLGQGPEFLTYFQNEAQLEKSRLLSDRFSAERPKGSFSTLEIQRTEQGDSAMYLCASSPMGRGGNQPQHFGDGTRLSIL.